What follows describes a single T cell receptor beta chain. What it binds is unknown. This sample stems from a study of somatic mutations in cytotoxic T cells in rheumatoid arthritis. General study findings and limits: Patients with a largest CD8+ clone exceeding 20% of CD8+ cells numbered about an eighth of the 65.

V was shortened by 5 bases and J by 1 base, with 8 bases between the two germline ends. The CDR3 sequence is 13 residues long. The germline CDR1 and CDR2 sequences are SEHNR and FQNEAQ (reference sequence). Some clones are missing from TCRdb's copy, which holds only in-frame ones; the method was immunoSEQ multiplex PCR. The sample holds some 10,000 clones; roughly 70% are singletons and the top ten take 30% to 40%. The specimen was CD8+ T cells sorted from blood. The rearrangement uses TRBV7-9 and TRBJ1-2; D is unresolved. The clonotype was recovered from a man between 60 and 75 years old in good health. Here the CDR3 DNA reads TGTGCCAGCAGCCCGGGAGATAACTATGGCTACACCTTC. Residues: CASSPGDNYGYTF. The complete variable domain, with remaining parts taken from reference TRBV7-9 and TRBJ1-2, reads DTGVSQNPRHKITKRGQNVTFRCDPISEHNRLYWYRQTLGQGPEFLTYFQNEAQLEKSRLLSDRFSAERPKGSFSTLEIQRTEQGDSAMYLCASSPGDNYGYTFGSGTRLTVV.